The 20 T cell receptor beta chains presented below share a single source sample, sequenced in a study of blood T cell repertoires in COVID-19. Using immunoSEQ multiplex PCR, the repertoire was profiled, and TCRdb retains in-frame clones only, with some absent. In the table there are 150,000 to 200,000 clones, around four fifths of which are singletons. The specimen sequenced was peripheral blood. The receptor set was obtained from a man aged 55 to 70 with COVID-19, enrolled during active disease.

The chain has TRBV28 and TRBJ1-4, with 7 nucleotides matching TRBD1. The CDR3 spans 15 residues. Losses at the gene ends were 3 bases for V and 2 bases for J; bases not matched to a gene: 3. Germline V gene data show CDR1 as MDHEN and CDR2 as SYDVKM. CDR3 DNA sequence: TGTGCCAGCAGTTTGCCGACAGGGACTAATGAAAAACTGTTTTTT. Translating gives CASSLPTGTNEKLFF.

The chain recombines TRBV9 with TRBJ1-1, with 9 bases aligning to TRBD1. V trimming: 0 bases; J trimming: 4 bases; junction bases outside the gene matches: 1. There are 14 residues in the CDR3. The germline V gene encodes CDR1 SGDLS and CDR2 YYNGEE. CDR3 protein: CASSVGTGATEAFF. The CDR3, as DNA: TGTGCCAGCAGCGTAGGGACAGGGGCCACTGAAGCTTTCTTT.

This chain's CDR3 is CASSYSGQGADNSPLHF. The CDR3 nucleotides are TGTGCCAGCAGTTACTCGGGACAGGGGGCGGATAATTCACCCCTCCACTTT. V is TRBV6-2 or TRBV6-3 and J is TRBJ1-6; 12 positions match TRBD1. V dropped 0 bases and J dropped 5; count of bases not matched to a gene: 2. CDR1 and CDR2 from the germline V gene are MNHEY and SVGEGT. The CDR3 extends over 17 amino acids.

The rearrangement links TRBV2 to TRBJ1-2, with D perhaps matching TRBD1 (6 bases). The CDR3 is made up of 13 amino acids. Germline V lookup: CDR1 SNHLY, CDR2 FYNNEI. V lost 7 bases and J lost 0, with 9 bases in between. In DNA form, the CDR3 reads TGTGCCAGCACAGGGGAGACTAACTATGGCTACACCTTC. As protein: CASTGETNYGYTF.

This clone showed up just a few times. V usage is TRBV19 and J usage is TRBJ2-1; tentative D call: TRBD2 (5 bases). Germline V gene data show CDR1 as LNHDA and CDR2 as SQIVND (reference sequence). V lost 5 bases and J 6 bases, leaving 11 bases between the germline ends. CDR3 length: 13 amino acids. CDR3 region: CASSPRTLNEQFF. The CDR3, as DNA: TGTGCCAGTAGTCCGAGGACTCTCAATGAGCAGTTCTTC.

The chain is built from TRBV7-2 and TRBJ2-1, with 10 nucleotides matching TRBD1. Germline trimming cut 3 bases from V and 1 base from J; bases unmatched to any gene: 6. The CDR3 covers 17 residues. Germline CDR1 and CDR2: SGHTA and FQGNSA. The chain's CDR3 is CASSLGQGQGSYNEQFF. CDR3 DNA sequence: TGTGCCAGCAGCTTGGGGCAGGGACAGGGGTCCTACAATGAGCAGTTCTTC.

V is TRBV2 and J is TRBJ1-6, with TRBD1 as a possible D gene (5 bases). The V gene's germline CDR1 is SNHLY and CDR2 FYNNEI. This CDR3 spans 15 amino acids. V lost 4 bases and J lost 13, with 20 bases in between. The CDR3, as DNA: TGTGCCAGCAGTGTATCGCCAGGGTCGGCTCTTCCCCTCCACTTT. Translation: CASSVSPGSALPLHF. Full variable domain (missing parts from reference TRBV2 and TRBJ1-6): EPEVTQTPSHQVTQMGQEVILRCVPISNHLYFYWYRQILGQKVEFLVSFYNNEISEKSEIFDDQFSVERPDGSNFTLKIRSTKLEDSAMYFCASSVSPGSALPLHFGNGTRLTVT.

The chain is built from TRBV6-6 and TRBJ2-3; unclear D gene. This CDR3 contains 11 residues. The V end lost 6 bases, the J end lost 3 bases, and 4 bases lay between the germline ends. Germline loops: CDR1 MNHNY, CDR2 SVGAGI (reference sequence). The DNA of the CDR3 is TGTGCCAGCAGCTTAACAGATACGCAGTATTTT. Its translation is CASSLTDTQYF.

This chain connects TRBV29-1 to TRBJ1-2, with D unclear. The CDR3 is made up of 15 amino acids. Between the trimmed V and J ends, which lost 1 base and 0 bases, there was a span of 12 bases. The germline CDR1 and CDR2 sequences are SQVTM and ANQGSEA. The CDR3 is CSVEASGIANYGYTF. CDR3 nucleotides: TGCAGCGTTGAAGCGTCGGGGATCGCTAACTATGGCTACACCTTC.

In nucleotides, the CDR3 is TGTGCCAGTAGTATGCGACAGGGAGGAAACACCATATATTTT. Translation: CASSMRQGGNTIYF. This rearrangement joins TRBV19 to TRBJ1-3; 7 bases fit TRBD1. J lost 4 bases, V lost 3 bases, and 3 bases had no gene match. The CDR3 extends over 14 amino acids. CDR1 LNHDA and CDR2 SQIVND come from the germline V gene (reference sequence).

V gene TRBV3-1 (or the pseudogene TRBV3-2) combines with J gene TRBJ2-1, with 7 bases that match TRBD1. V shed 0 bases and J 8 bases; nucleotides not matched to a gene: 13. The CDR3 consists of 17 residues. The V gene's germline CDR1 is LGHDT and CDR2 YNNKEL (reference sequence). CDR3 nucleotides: TGTGCCAGCAGCCAAGATTCCAGGGGGATTATCGTGGATGAGCAGTTCTTC. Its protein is CASSQDSRGIIVDEQFF.

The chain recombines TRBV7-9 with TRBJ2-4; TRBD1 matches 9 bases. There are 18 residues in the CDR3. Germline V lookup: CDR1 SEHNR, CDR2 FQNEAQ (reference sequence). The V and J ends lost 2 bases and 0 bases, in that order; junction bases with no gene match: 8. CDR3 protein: CASSLTGGQLLAKNIQYF. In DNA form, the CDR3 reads TGTGCCAGCAGCTTAACAGGGGGCCAACTCCTAGCCAAAAACATTCAGTACTTC.

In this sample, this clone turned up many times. The CDR3 sequence is CASSWTVSYEQYF. The DNA for the CDR3 is TGTGCCAGCAGCTGGACAGTATCCTACGAGCAGTACTTC. V and J are TRBV7-2 and TRBJ2-7; maybe TRBD1 (6 bases). This CDR3 is 13 amino acids long. Germline CDR1 and CDR2: SGHTA and FQGNSA. V dropped 4 bases and J dropped 1 base, with 8 bases sitting between them.

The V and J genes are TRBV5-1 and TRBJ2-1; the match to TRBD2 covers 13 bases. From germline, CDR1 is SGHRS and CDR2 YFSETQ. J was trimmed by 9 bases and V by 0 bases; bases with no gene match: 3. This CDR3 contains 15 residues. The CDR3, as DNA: TGCGCCAGCAGCTTGGGACTAGCGGGAGGAAGTGAGCAGTTCTTC. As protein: CASSLGLAGGSEQFF.

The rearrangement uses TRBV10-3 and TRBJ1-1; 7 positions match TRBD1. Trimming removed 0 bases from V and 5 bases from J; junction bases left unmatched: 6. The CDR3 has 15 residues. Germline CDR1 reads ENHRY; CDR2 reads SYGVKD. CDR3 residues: CAISESPGGGTEAFF. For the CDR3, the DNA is TGTGCCATCAGTGAGTCGCCAGGGGGTGGTACTGAAGCTTTCTTT.

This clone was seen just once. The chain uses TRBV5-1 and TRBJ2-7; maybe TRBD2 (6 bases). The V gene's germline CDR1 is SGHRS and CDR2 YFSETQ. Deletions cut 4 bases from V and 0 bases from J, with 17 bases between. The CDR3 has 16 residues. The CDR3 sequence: CASSLATSRSSYEQYF. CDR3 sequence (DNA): TGCGCCAGCAGCCTCGCCACTAGCCGGAGCTCCTACGAGCAGTACTTC. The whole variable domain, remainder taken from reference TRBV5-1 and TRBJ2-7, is KAGVTQTPRYLIKTRGQQVTLSCSPISGHRSVSWYQQTPGQGLQFLFEYFSETQRNKGNFPGRFSGRQFSNSRSEMNVSTLELGDSALYLCASSLATSRSSYEQYFGPGTRLTVT.

The chain's CDR3 is CAISAGTGGNYGYTF. The CDR3 nucleotides are TGTGCCATCAGTGCAGGGACAGGGGGCAACTATGGCTACACCTTC. V usage is TRBV10-3 and J usage is TRBJ1-2; 12 nucleotides line up with TRBD1. CDR3 size: 15 residues. CDR1 and CDR2 from the germline V gene are ENHRY and SYGVKD. V shed 4 bases and J 2 bases; nucleotides not matched to a gene: 2.

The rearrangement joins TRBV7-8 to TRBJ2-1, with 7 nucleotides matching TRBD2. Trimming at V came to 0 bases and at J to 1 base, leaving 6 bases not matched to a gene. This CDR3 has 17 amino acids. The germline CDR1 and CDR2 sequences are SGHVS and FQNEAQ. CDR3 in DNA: TGTGCCAGCAGCTTAGCGGTTGGCGGGAGATCCTACAATGAGCAGTTCTTC. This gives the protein CASSLAVGGRSYNEQFF.

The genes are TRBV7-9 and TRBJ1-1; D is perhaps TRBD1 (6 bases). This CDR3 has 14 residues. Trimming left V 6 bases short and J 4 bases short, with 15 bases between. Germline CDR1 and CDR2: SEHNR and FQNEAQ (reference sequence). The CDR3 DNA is TGTGCCAGCAGTCTCCTAGGGGGGGTCACTGAAGCTTTCTTT. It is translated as CASSLLGGVTEAFF.

CDR3 nucleotides: TGTGCCACCAGCAGAGACGCGGACAGGAGCTACGAGCAGTACTTC. This gives the protein CATSRDADRSYEQYF. V usage is TRBV15 and J usage is TRBJ2-7; TRBD1 matches 7 bases. After removal of 0 bases from V and 3 bases from J, the junction contained 5 bases not matched to a gene. Germline V gene sequence: CDR1 LNHNV, CDR2 YYDKDF (reference sequence). This CDR3 is built from 15 residues.